A single sample is the source of the 30 T cell receptor beta chains below, sequenced in a study of T cell responses to AZD1222 COVID-19 vaccine. Only in-frame clones appear in the TCRdb table, and some are missing; sequencing was by immunoSEQ multiplex PCR. The repertoire holds 130,000 or so clones, around 90% seen once, with less than 2% in the top ten. Sequences were derived from peripheral blood, sampled 28 days after the second AZD1222 dose. Receptors were obtained from an adult who received the AZD1222 COVID-19 vaccine.

The chain is built from TRBV27 and TRBJ2-1; 8 bases align to TRBD1. Germline V lookup: CDR1 MNHEY, CDR2 SMNVEV (reference sequence). The ends lost 0 bases at V and 6 bases at J; junction bases unmatched: 1. The CDR3 sequence is 14 residues long. The DNA for the CDR3 is TGTGCCAGCAGTTTATCCAGGGGGCTCAATGAGCAGTTCTTC. This gives the protein CASSLSRGLNEQFF.

J is TRBJ2-1 and V is TRBV10-3, with D perhaps being TRBD1 or TRBD2 (5 bases each). The CDR3 spans 12 residues. CDR1 is ENHRY and CDR2 is SYGVKD in the germline V gene. Trimming left V 4 bases short and J 8 bases short, with 9 bases between. This CDR3 reads CAISVLGDEQFF. CDR3 bases: TGTGCCATCAGTGTTCTGGGGGATGAGCAGTTCTTC.

The chain uses TRBV10-1 and TRBJ2-7; a possible D gene is TRBD2 (6 bases). The CDR3 sequence is 13 residues long. The V end was cut by 4 bases, the J end by 4 bases, with 11 bases between. The germline CDR1 and CDR2 sequences are WNHNN and SYGVQD (reference sequence). The CDR3 protein is CASSVGGRYEQYV. The CDR3 DNA reads TGCGCCAGCAGTGTTGGGGGGAGGTACGAGCAGTACGTC.

The chain joins TRBV12-3 or TRBV12-4 to TRBJ1-1; D ambiguous. The CDR3 covers 13 residues. Trimming removed 1 base from V and 6 bases from J, with 9 bases in between. The CDR3 DNA follows: TGTGCCAGCAGTTTAGAAGCAACCTCTGAAGCTTTCTTT. Its translation: CASSLEATSEAFF.

This clone was found once. V usage is TRBV19 and J usage is TRBJ1-2, with D perhaps TRBD1 (5 bases). CDR1 and CDR2 from the germline V gene are LNHDA and SQIVND (reference sequence). The CDR3 totals 12 residues. V lost 3 bases and J lost 5, with 7 bases in between. The DNA of the CDR3 is TGTGCCAGTAGTATCGACAGATATGGCTACACCTTC. Protein sequence: CASSIDRYGYTF.

This chain connects TRBV30 to TRBJ2-1, with D perhaps matching TRBD1 or TRBD2 (5 bases each). Germline values: CDR1 GTSNPN, CDR2 SVGIG (reference sequence). With 3 bases removed from V and 13 bases from J, the gap between germline ends came to 19 bases. There are 13 residues in the CDR3. CDR3: CAWSPSSGRAQFF. The CDR3 coding sequence is TGTGCCTGGAGCCCATCGTCGGGACGGGCCCAGTTCTTC.

This chain connects TRBV13 to TRBJ1-1; D gene unclear. V was cut by 3 bases and J by 1 base, with 6 bases left in between. CDR1 and CDR2 from the germline V gene are PRHDT and FYEKMQ (reference sequence). The CDR3 totals 13 residues. CDR3 in amino acids: CASSFFSNTEAFF. The CDR3 coding sequence is TGTGCCAGCAGCTTTTTCTCGAACACTGAAGCTTTCTTT.

The chain links TRBV3-1 (or the pseudogene TRBV3-2) to TRBJ1-4, with no clear D. V lost 1 base and J 0 bases, leaving 6 bases between the germline ends. The CDR3 extends over 15 amino acids. Germline values: CDR1 LGHDT, CDR2 YNNKEL (reference sequence). The CDR3 DNA reads TGTGCCAGCAGCCAAGGAGGTGCAACTAATGAAAAACTGTTTTTT. It translates to CASSQGGATNEKLFF.

DNA for the CDR3: TGTGCCAGCAGCTTAGCGCTCGGGGATCCCCACAGTCAGCCCCAGCATTTT. Its protein is CASSLALGDPHSQPQHF. The V call is TRBV7-8, the J call TRBJ1-5; D gene uncertain. This CDR3 region has 17 residues. The germline V and J ends were trimmed by 0 bases and 6 bases, with 18 bases remaining between them. Germline V gene data show CDR1 as SGHVS and CDR2 as FQNEAQ.

The chain combines TRBV7-4 with TRBJ1-3; a weak D match, TRBD1 (6 bases). CDR3 length equals 14 residues. V was trimmed by 5 bases and J by 8 bases, leaving 16 bases between them. In germline, CDR1 is SGHVT, CDR2 SQSDAQ. This chain's CDR3 is CASSIRTAGDTIYF. The DNA of the CDR3 is TGTGCCAGCAGCATCAGGACAGCCGGGGACACCATATATTTT.

The gene calls are TRBV2 and TRBJ2-2; D gene uncertain. The germline V gene has CDR1 SNHLY and CDR2 FYNNEI. V gave up 6 bases and J gave up 4 bases, with 9 bases separating them. CDR3 length: 13 residues. The CDR3 bases are TGTGCCAGCAGAACCCAAGTCACCGGGGAGCTGTTTTTT. Protein: CASRTQVTGELFF.

The CDR3 region has the DNA TGCGCCAGCACCCACCCCCCCCAAGCGGACAGCTCCTACGAGCAGTACGTC. Protein sequence: CASTHPPQADSSYEQYV. The V call is TRBV5-1, the J call TRBJ2-7, with D perhaps TRBD1 (6 bases). Trimming removed 6 bases at V and 0 bases at J, with 22 bases between. The CDR3 contains 17 residues. The germline V gene encodes CDR1 SGHRS and CDR2 YFSETQ.

The chain links TRBV20-1 to TRBJ1-2; weak D call: TRBD1 (6 bases). The germline gives CDR1 DFQATT, CDR2 SNEGSKA (reference sequence). Trimming shortened V by 5 bases and J by 8 bases, and 12 bases separated the two germline ends. CDR3 length equals 11 residues. The CDR3: CSAVDSMGYTF. CDR3 bases: TGCAGTGCTGTGGACAGTATGGGCTACACCTTC.

The chain couples TRBV10-3 to TRBJ1-1, with TRBD1 as a possible D gene (5 bases). Germline CDR1 ENHRY, CDR2 SYGVKD. The V gene lost 6 bases and the J gene lost 6 bases, with 20 bases spanning the gap. This CDR3 has 15 amino acids. This CDR3 reads CAISPGPSLSPEAFF. CDR3 DNA sequence: TGTGCCATCAGCCCGGGACCGTCCCTTAGCCCTGAAGCTTTCTTT.

V usage is TRBV7-3 and J usage is TRBJ2-3; D gene uncertain. The V end was cut by 5 bases, the J end by 2 bases, with 11 bases between. This CDR3 is built from 14 residues. Germline loops: CDR1 SGHTA, CDR2 FQGTGA. CDR3 sequence reads: CASSLLGATDTQYF. The CDR3 DNA reads TGTGCCAGCAGCCTATTGGGCGCCACAGATACGCAGTATTTT.

This clone was observed a few times. The V gene is TRBV5-4, the J gene TRBJ1-3, with D perhaps matching TRBD1 (6 bases). Per germline, CDR1 SGHNT and CDR2 YYREEE (reference sequence). The CDR3 runs 14 residues. The V end was cut by 4 bases, the J end by 4 bases, with 12 bases between. The CDR3 spells CASSAGQRGNTIYF. The CDR3 region has the DNA TGTGCCAGCAGCGCCGGACAGAGAGGAAACACCATATATTTT.

The chain couples TRBV18 to TRBJ2-1; D is possibly TRBD1 (6 bases). Germline CDR1 reads KGHSH; CDR2 reads LQKENI. This CDR3 spans 14 amino acids. The V end was cut by 2 bases, the J end by 5 bases, with 10 bases between. This CDR3 reads CASSPERTDNEQFF. The CDR3, as DNA: TGTGCCAGCTCACCAGAAAGGACAGACAATGAGCAGTTCTTC.

V usage is TRBV7-3 and J usage is TRBJ1-1; maybe TRBD1 (6 bases). Trimming removed 2 bases at V and 4 bases at J, with 17 bases between. This CDR3 region has 16 residues. Germline V gene sequence: CDR1 SGHTA, CDR2 FQGTGA. The CDR3 protein is CASSLVSQGHRTEAFF. The CDR3 bases are TGTGCCAGCAGCTTAGTTTCTCAGGGGCATCGCACTGAAGCTTTCTTT. The full variable domain, rest sourced from reference TRBV7-3 and TRBJ1-1, is GAGVSQTPSNKVTEKGKYVELRCDPISGHTALYWYRQSLGQGPEFLIYFQGTGAADDSGLPNDRFFAVRPEGSVSTLKIQRTERGDSAVYLCASSLVSQGHRTEAFFGQGTRLTVV.

The V call is TRBV7-8, the J call TRBJ1-4; 10 nucleotides match TRBD1. There are 15 residues in the CDR3. V was clipped by 5 bases and J by 7 bases; unmatched bases: 7. The germline V gene encodes CDR1 SGHVS and CDR2 FQNEAQ. The CDR3 sequence: CASSREGQGSEKLFF. The CDR3 DNA sequence: TGTGCCAGCAGCCGAGAGGGACAGGGGAGTGAAAAACTGTTTTTT.

CDR3 region: CASRGPGDTQYF. The CDR3 nucleotides read TGTGCCAGCAGGGGACCTGGAGATACGCAGTATTTT. The rearrangement joins TRBV9 to TRBJ2-3, with D possibly called TRBD1 or TRBD2 (5 bases each). Trimming left V 5 bases short and J 5 bases short, with 9 bases between. The CDR3 extends over 12 amino acids. Germline V gene lookup returns CDR1 SGDLS and CDR2 YYNGEE.

The chain carries TRBV3-1 (or the pseudogene TRBV3-2) and TRBJ2-3; the D gene is possibly TRBD1 (6 bases). This CDR3 region has 13 residues. CDR1 is LGHDT, CDR2 YNNKEL, per germline (reference sequence). V was trimmed by 10 bases and J by 4 bases, leaving 15 bases between them. The CDR3 sequence: CAKGWGPSDTQYF. CDR3 bases: TGTGCCAAAGGGTGGGGGCCTTCAGATACGCAGTATTTT.

This clone was observed a few times. The CDR3 DNA reads TGTGCCAGCAGCCCCCAGGGGGAGGGTGACACTGAAGCTTTCTTT. It specifies CASSPQGEGDTEAFF. The V call is TRBV5-8, the J call TRBJ1-1; TRBD1 matches 7 bases. The CDR3 totals 15 residues. V was clipped by 4 bases and J by 3 bases; unmatched bases: 9. Germline V CDR1 and CDR2: SGHTS, YDEGEE.

This chain uses TRBV7-2 with TRBJ2-7; 7 bases match TRBD2. The V segment lost 0 bases and the J segment 4 bases; nucleotides outside the gene matches: 0. Germline-derived CDR1 and CDR2 are SGHTA and FQGNSA. CDR3 length: 13 amino acids. The CDR3 DNA follows: TGTGCCAGCAGCTTAGCGCGGGAGTACGAGCAGTACTTC. Translation: CASSLAREYEQYF.

This clone appeared a single time. The chain has TRBV18 and TRBJ1-1; D remains unclear. The germline V and J ends were trimmed by 6 bases and 0 bases, with 14 bases remaining between them. This CDR3 is built from 15 residues. CDR1 and CDR2 from the germline V gene are KGHSH and LQKENI. For the CDR3, the DNA is TGTGCCAGCTCCCTCGGGAGGCCCATGAACACTGAAGCTTTCTTT. This gives the protein CASSLGRPMNTEAFF. Filled out from reference TRBV18 and TRBJ1-1, the complete variable domain reads NAGVMQNPRHLVRRRGQEARLRCSPMKGHSHVYWYRQLPEEGLKFMVYLQKENIIDESGMPKERFSAEFPKEGPSILRIQQVVRGDSAAYFCASSLGRPMNTEAFFGQGTRLTVV.

The chain has TRBV6-6 and TRBJ1-6; D not resolved. V was clipped by 8 bases and J by 2 bases, with 13 bases between them. Germline V lookup: CDR1 MNHNY, CDR2 SVGAGI (reference sequence). The CDR3 totals 15 residues. CDR3 in DNA: TGTGCCAGCTGCCCAGACCTCGCCTATAATTCACCCCTCCACTTT. Protein sequence: CASCPDLAYNSPLHF.

The V and J genes are TRBV3-1 (or the pseudogene TRBV3-2) and TRBJ1-4, with D maybe TRBD1 (5 bases). CDR1 LGHDT and CDR2 YNNKEL come from the germline V gene (reference sequence). Trimming removed 2 bases from V and 5 bases from J, with 12 bases in between. The length of the CDR3 is 15 residues. The DNA for the CDR3 is TGTGCCAGCAGCCAAAGAGCCGGGGGAAATGAAAAACTGTTTTTT. Translated: CASSQRAGGNEKLFF.

The V call is TRBV3-1 (or the pseudogene TRBV3-2), the J call TRBJ1-1; 8 nucleotides match TRBD1. This CDR3 has 14 amino acids. The trim removed 4 bases at V and 6 bases at J, leaving 7 bases unmatched. The V gene's germline CDR1 is LGHDT and CDR2 YNNKEL (reference sequence). In nucleotides, the CDR3 is TGTGCCAGCAGCCTAAACACAGGGGGGGCTGAAGCTTTCTTT. Translating it yields CASSLNTGGAEAFF.

The chain couples TRBV10-2 to TRBJ1-1; D may be TRBD1 (5 bases). The CDR3 runs 14 residues. From germline, CDR1 is WSHSY and CDR2 SAAADI. V lost 2 bases to trimming and J lost 1 base, with 8 bases between them. The CDR3 coding sequence is TGCGCCAGCAGTGAGCTGGGGGGGAACACTGAAGCTTTCTTT. The encoded protein is CASSELGGNTEAFF.

This clone was seen just once. The chain has TRBV7-2 and TRBJ2-5; the match to TRBD2 covers 8 bases. V gave up 6 bases and J gave up 1 base; unmatched junction bases: 7. The CDR3 is 15 amino acids. The germline V gene encodes CDR1 SGHTA and CDR2 FQGNSA. The CDR3 nucleotides are TGTGCCAGCAGTTCAGCGAGCGGGAGCCAAGAGACCCAGTACTTC. Translated, it gives CASSSASGSQETQYF.

The rearrangement joins TRBV6-5 to TRBJ1-5, with D uncertain. The CDR3 totals 12 residues. Trimming took off 3 bases at V and 4 bases at J, with 4 bases between the two ends. In germline, CDR1 is MNHEY, CDR2 SVGAGI. The CDR3 DNA reads TGTGCCAGCAGTTATGATAATCAGCCCCAGCATTTT. This gives the protein CASSYDNQPQHF.